The clone carrying this T cell receptor (beta chain) has a handful of counts. Its cognate antigen is unknown. Baseline was the first blood sampling point, followed by cycle 4 day 1 and cycle 7 day 1. This entry belongs to a study of OX40 agonist ivuxolimab in advanced cancers. Study-level points and caveats: Dosing at 0.1 to 3.0 mg/kg was accompanied by clonal expansion of CD4+ and CD8+ blood T cells by week 6.

The table came from immunoSEQ multiplex PCR; TCRdb's copy has only in-frame clones and leaves some out. The repertoire has roughly 76,000 clones, around 86% of them found once; the top ten carry roughly 3.1%. This CDR3 contains 14 residues. The ends lost 2 bases at V and 7 bases at J; junction bases unmatched: 2. CDR1 is MRHNA, CDR2 SNTAGT, per germline. The TCR originated in an adult with an advanced solid tumor such as melanoma, head and neck, liver or kidney cancer. V gene TRBV6-4 combines with J gene TRBJ1-6; 7 bases line up with TRBD1. The material sequenced was CD4+ or CD8+ T cells sorted from blood, taken in a trial of the OX40 agonist ivuxolimab. The DNA for the CDR3 is TGTGCCAGCAGTGACCGGGACAGCAATTCACCCCTCCACTTT. Translating gives CASSDRDSNSPLHF.